One sample yielded the 26 T cell receptor beta chains listed below, sequenced in a study of TIL therapy for anti-PD-1-resistant metastatic lung cancer. Stated time point: pre-treatment sample, taken before nivolumab and TIL therapy. The immunoSEQ assay was v3. The protocol was immunoSEQ multiplex PCR, while the TCRdb copy is restricted to in-frame clones and leaves out a portion. The data contain roughly 46,000 clones, around 86% of them singletons. The source was blood, collected at baseline. The receptor source for this set is a person aged 25 to 85 with non-small cell lung cancer.

The chain has TRBV7-7 and TRBJ2-5, with 9 positions matching TRBD1. J lost 5 bases, V lost 3 bases, and 7 bases had no gene match. The CDR3 is made up of 15 amino acids. Germline CDR1 SSHAT, CDR2 FNYEAQ (reference sequence). The CDR3 reads CASSLGGTGIETQYF. The CDR3 DNA reads TGTGCCAGCAGCTTGGGGGGGACAGGGATTGAGACCCAGTACTTC.

The chain uses TRBV19 and TRBJ2-2; D is unresolved. Germline V CDR1 and CDR2: LNHDA, SQIVND (reference sequence). V was shortened by 6 bases and J by 4 bases, with 12 bases between the two germline ends. This CDR3 has 14 residues. DNA for the CDR3: TGTGCCAGTAGAACCGGACGTGGCACCGGGGAGCTGTTTTTT. Residues: CASRTGRGTGELFF.

This CDR3 is CASSDYGTEYNEQFF. The CDR3 DNA sequence: TGTGCCAGCAGTGATTACGGGACAGAGTACAATGAGCAGTTCTTC. The chain has TRBV6-1 and TRBJ2-1; 7 nucleotides line up with TRBD1. This CDR3 comprises 15 residues. Germline lookup yields CDR1 MNHNS and CDR2 SASEGT. J lost 4 bases, V lost 3 bases, and 6 bases had no gene match.

The J gene is TRBJ1-1, the V gene TRBV6-5, with D unresolved. The germline CDR1 and CDR2 sequences are MNHEY and SVGAGI. The CDR3 is 14 residues long. The V end was cut by 0 bases, the J end by 3 bases, with 8 bases between. CDR3 sequence reads: CASSYSTAYTEAFF. CDR3 sequence (DNA): TGTGCCAGCAGTTACTCCACGGCGTACACTGAAGCTTTCTTT.

The rearrangement links TRBV6-6 to TRBJ1-1; the D is unclear. Germline-derived CDR1 and CDR2 are MNHNY and SVGAGI (reference sequence). The CDR3 has 16 amino acids. Trimming shortened V by 2 bases and J by 4 bases, and 17 bases separated the two germline ends. The DNA of the CDR3 is TGTGCCAGCAGTTACCCCCCCGGCAGGTTTGGCACTGAAGCTTTCTTT. Translation: CASSYPPGRFGTEAFF.

This sequence joins TRBV5-1 and TRBJ2-2, with unresolved D. V gave up 1 base and J gave up 2 bases, with 0 bases separating them. The germline V gene encodes CDR1 SGHRS and CDR2 YFSETQ. The CDR3 is 12 residues long. The DNA of the CDR3 is TGCGCCAGCAGCTTGAACACCGGGGAGCTGTTTTTT. Translation: CASSLNTGELFF.

This clone was seen more than once but under ten times. The chain employs TRBV2 and TRBJ2-1; 11 nucleotides align to TRBD2. Trimming at V came to 6 bases and at J to 6 bases, leaving 13 bases not matched to a gene. The CDR3 sequence is 17 residues long. CDR1 and CDR2 from the germline V gene are SNHLY and FYNNEI. The CDR3 coding sequence is TGTGCCAGCAGCGGAGGTAGCGGGAGGGGAGGGGGCAATGAGCAGTTCTTC. It encodes CASSGGSGRGGGNEQFF. Together with reference TRBV2 and TRBJ2-1, the CDR3 gives the full variable domain: EPEVTQTPSHQVTQMGQEVILRCVPISNHLYFYWYRQILGQKVEFLVSFYNNEISEKSEIFDDQFSVERPDGSNFTLKIRSTKLEDSAMYFCASSGGSGRGGGNEQFFGPGTRLTVL.

The chain couples TRBV9 to TRBJ1-5; D is perhaps TRBD1 (6 bases). V was cut by 3 bases and J by 6 bases, with 13 bases left in between. Germline CDR1 SGDLS, CDR2 YYNGEE. CDR3 length: 14 amino acids. The CDR3 region has the DNA TGTGCCAGCAGCGAACAGGGTCTAGGTCAGCCCCAGCATTTT. Amino acid sequence: CASSEQGLGQPQHF.

The chain joins TRBV5-8 to TRBJ1-1, with 9 bases matching TRBD1. Germline V gene sequence: CDR1 SGHTS, CDR2 YDEGEE. CDR3 length equals 18 residues. Unmatched junction bases numbered 19, after V lost 4 bases and J lost 6 bases. This CDR3 reads CASSPGPRVHRGQAEAFF. For the CDR3, the DNA is TGTGCCAGCAGCCCTGGCCCCCGGGTCCACAGGGGGCAGGCTGAAGCTTTCTTT.

This chain links TRBV7-9 with TRBJ1-1; 7 nucleotides match TRBD1. Trimming cost V 5 bases and J 7 bases; bases outside gene matches: 4. CDR1 is SEHNR and CDR2 is FQNEAQ in the germline V gene (reference sequence). The CDR3 runs to 12 residues. CDR3 residues: CASSRDSHEAFF. As DNA, the CDR3 is TGTGCCAGCAGCCGGGACAGCCATGAAGCTTTCTTT.

V and J are TRBV29-1 and TRBJ2-1, with D perhaps matching TRBD2 (6 bases). CDR1 and CDR2 (germline): SQVTM, ANQGSEA. Trimming took 4 bases from V and 10 from J, leaving 8 bases between them. The CDR3 consists of 10 residues. CDR3 nucleotide sequence: TGCAGCGTTGCCGGAGGGGAGCAGTTCTTC. Translating gives CSVAGGEQFF.

This chain connects TRBV21-1 to TRBJ2-5; the table's D call TRBD2 went unverified against the DNA. TRBV21-1 is tagged as a pseudogene. The CDR3 is 18 residues long. The CDR3 loop reads CASSKAEHGPGGIETQYF. The CDR3 DNA reads TGTGCCAGCAGCAAGGCCGAGCACGGTCCGGGGGGGATAGAGACCCAGTACTTC.

The chain recombines TRBV6-2 or TRBV6-3 with TRBJ2-3; 8 bases are a match to TRBD1. Germline V gene lookup returns CDR1 MNHEY and CDR2 SVGEGT. The CDR3 is 16 residues long. J lost 4 bases, V lost 2 bases, and 8 bases had no gene match. In nucleotides, the CDR3 is TGTGCCAGCAGTTACCGTGGGGCAGGGGGCGCAGATACGCAGTATTTT. This translates into CASSYRGAGGADTQYF.

J is TRBJ2-3 and V is TRBV5-1; 11 nucleotides agree with TRBD2. The CDR3 consists of 16 residues. Germline-derived CDR1 and CDR2 are SGHRS and YFSETQ. Trimming removed 0 bases from V and 3 bases from J; junction bases left unmatched: 3. The CDR3 here is CASSLAGTSGTDTQYF. CDR3 sequence (DNA): TGCGCCAGCAGCTTGGCCGGGACTAGCGGAACAGATACGCAGTATTTT.

This chain links TRBV10-2 with TRBJ1-4; 7 bases are a match to TRBD1. CDR3 length equals 14 residues. Looked up from germline, CDR1 is WSHSY and CDR2 is SAAADI. The V segment lost 10 bases and the J segment 4 bases; nucleotides outside the gene matches: 9. CDR3 loop: CATRTGANNEKLFF. In nucleotides, the CDR3 is TGCGCCACCCGAACAGGGGCAAATAATGAAAAACTGTTTTTT.

The chain has TRBV18 and TRBJ2-4; 7 bases agree with TRBD1. The V and J ends lost 0 bases and 4 bases, in that order; junction bases with no gene match: 6. Germline lookup yields CDR1 KGHSH and CDR2 LQKENI. This CDR3 has 16 amino acids. The CDR3 sequence: CASSPPIMGQKNIQYF. In nucleotides, the CDR3 is TGTGCCAGCTCACCACCCATAATGGGACAGAAAAACATTCAGTACTTC.

The chain uses TRBV14 and TRBJ2-6; weak D call: TRBD1 (6 bases). The CDR3 loop spans 15 amino acids. V was cut by 5 bases and J by 3 bases, with 11 bases left in between. Germline V gene lookup returns CDR1 SGHDN and CDR2 FVKESK. DNA for the CDR3: TGTGCCAGCAGCTCCAACAGGGTTGGGGCCAACGTCCTGACTTTC. It translates to CASSSNRVGANVLTF. The full variable domain, completed using reference TRBV14 and TRBJ2-6, is EAGVTQFPSHSVIEKGQTVTLRCDPISGHDNLYWYRRVMGKEIKFLLHFVKESKQDESGMPNNRFLAERTGGTYSTLKVQPAELEDSGVYFCASSSNRVGANVLTFGAGSRLTVL.

The chain links TRBV20-1 to TRBJ1-5, with D possibly TRBD1 on 6 matching bases. The V end lost 3 bases, the J end lost 1 base, and 10 bases lay between the germline ends. Germline V lookup: CDR1 DFQATT, CDR2 SNEGSKA (reference sequence). There are 14 residues in the CDR3. The CDR3 coding sequence is TGCAGTGCTAGTGGGGACATAAGCAATCAGCCCCAGCATTTT. It codes for CSASGDISNQPQHF.

V and J are TRBV4-3 and TRBJ1-6, with 9 nucleotides matching TRBD1. The germline V gene encodes CDR1 LGHNA and CDR2 YSLEER. This CDR3 has 16 amino acids. After removal of 2 bases from V and 8 bases from J, the junction contained 7 bases not matched to a gene. The CDR3: CASSQQDRGAYSPLHF. CDR3 sequence (DNA): TGCGCCAGCAGCCAACAAGACAGGGGGGCCTATTCACCCCTCCACTTT.

The rearrangement uses TRBV28 and TRBJ2-7; D might be TRBD1 or TRBD2, each matching 6 bases. Trimming removed 5 bases from V and 3 bases from J, with 20 bases in between. The germline gives CDR1 MDHEN, CDR2 SYDVKM. The CDR3 spans 16 residues. CDR3 region: CASSPGGFDPHYEQYF. The CDR3 DNA is TGTGCCAGCAGTCCCGGGGGCTTCGACCCGCACTACGAGCAGTACTTC.

This chain joins TRBV28 and TRBJ2-7, with TRBD1 identical over 7 bases. Germline CDR1 reads MDHEN; CDR2 reads SYDVKM. V was pared by 6 bases and J by 3 bases, with 5 bases of the junction left unmatched. This CDR3 is 13 amino acids long. The CDR3 bases are TGTGCCAGCAGGACAGGGCCCTACTACGAGCAGTACTTC. As protein: CASRTGPYYEQYF.

The table lists this clone with a few counts. The CDR3 protein is CASSERTGYNQPQHF. In nucleotides, the CDR3 is TGTGCCAGCAGTGAGAGGACAGGGTACAATCAGCCCCAGCATTTT. The chain joins TRBV6-1 to TRBJ1-5; 8 bases line up with TRBD1. Unmatched junction bases numbered 4, after V lost 3 bases and J lost 3 bases. The CDR3 has 15 amino acids. Germline values: CDR1 MNHNS, CDR2 SASEGT.

CDR3 sequence reads: CASSEATGLYNEQFF. The CDR3 bases are TGCGCCAGCAGCGAAGCGACAGGACTTTACAATGAGCAGTTCTTC. The J gene is TRBJ2-1, the V gene TRBV5-1; perhaps TRBD1 as D (6 bases). The germline V gene encodes CDR1 SGHRS and CDR2 YFSETQ. The CDR3 totals 15 residues. Between the trimmed V and J ends, which lost 4 bases and 4 bases, there was a span of 15 bases.

This chain joins TRBV18 and TRBJ1-4; perhaps TRBD1 as D (6 bases). CDR1 KGHSH and CDR2 LQKENI come from the germline V gene. CDR3 length: 14 residues. V lost 8 bases to trimming and J lost 8 bases, with 18 bases between them. For the CDR3, the DNA is TGTGCCAGCCGAGAAGGCAGGGGATCCGAAAAACTGTTTTTT. Encoded protein: CASREGRGSEKLFF.

This clone was seen a handful of times. This rearrangement joins TRBV6-6 to TRBJ2-2, with D uncertain. The CDR3 loop spans 14 amino acids. V dropped 7 bases and J dropped 3 bases, with 12 bases sitting between them. CDR1 MNHNY and CDR2 SVGAGI come from the germline V gene (reference sequence). CDR3 in amino acids: CASTPRLDTGELFF. CDR3 DNA sequence: TGTGCCAGCACCCCTCGCTTGGACACCGGGGAGCTGTTTTTT.

This chain joins TRBV7-3 and TRBJ2-5, with a tentative D call TRBD1 (5 bases). Trimming removed 4 bases from V and 9 bases from J, with 15 bases in between. Germline V gives CDR1 SGHTA, CDR2 FQGTGA. This CDR3 contains 13 residues. This CDR3 reads CASSSLLGAAQYF. DNA of the CDR3: TGTGCCAGCAGCTCTCTATTAGGGGCGGCCCAGTACTTC.